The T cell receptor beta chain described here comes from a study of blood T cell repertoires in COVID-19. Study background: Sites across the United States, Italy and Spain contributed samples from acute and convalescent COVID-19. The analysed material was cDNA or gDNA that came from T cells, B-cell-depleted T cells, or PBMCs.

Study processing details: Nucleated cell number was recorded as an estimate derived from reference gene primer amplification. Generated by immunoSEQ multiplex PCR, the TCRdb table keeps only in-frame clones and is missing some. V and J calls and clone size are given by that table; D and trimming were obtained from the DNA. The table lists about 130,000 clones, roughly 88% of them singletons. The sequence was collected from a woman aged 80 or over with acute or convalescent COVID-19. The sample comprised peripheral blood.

CDR3 region: CASSVRAGNTIYF. CDR3 in DNA: TGTGCCAGCAGTGTCCGTGCTGGAAACACCATATATTTT. This sequence joins TRBV2 and TRBJ1-3; no definite D call. The CDR3 is made up of 13 amino acids. CDR1 and CDR2 (germline): SNHLY, FYNNEI. Between the trimmed V and J ends, which lost 4 bases and 2 bases, there was a span of 6 bases.